These 9 T cell receptor beta chains originate from one sample sequenced in a study of Ad26.COV2.S vaccination and SARS-CoV-2 variants (dated by TCRdb to the early 2020s). Libraries were built with the immunoSEQ multiplex PCR assay. TCRdb limited this immuneACCESS table to in-frame rearrangements with V and J called. A share of clones is missing; checked studies link under half to unresolved V genes, and the rest is unexplained. Counted in this sample were roughly 400,000 clones; over 80% of them appeared once. The ten most abundant clones make up approximately 1.6% of the sample. The intended sense of this specimen's treatment or condition label: some 19 received Ad26.COV2.S at low or high dose, single or two shots; roughly 5 received placebo; per-sample allocation not given. Repertoires of vaccine and placebo recipients were sequenced from samples taken on day 63 after the first injection. The sequences come from peripheral blood, collected in a trial of Ad26.COV2.S vaccine versus placebo. The receptors shown here come from a person between 18 and 65 years old who received the Ad26.COV2.S COVID-19 vaccine or a placebo.

This rearrangement joins TRBV10-2 to TRBJ1-1; D gene unclear. V lost 10 bases and J lost 0, with 15 bases in between. The germline gives CDR1 WSHSY, CDR2 SAAADI. The CDR3 runs to 14 residues. CDR3 sequence: CATSADTMNTEAFF. CDR3 DNA sequence: TGCGCCACCTCGGCAGACACTATGAACACTGAAGCTTTCTTT.

The chain combines TRBV21-1 with TRBJ2-7; the table's TRBD1 call for D was not verified on the DNA. TRBV21-1 is labeled a pseudogene. CDR3 length: 15 residues. CDR3 in DNA: TGTGCCAGCAGCGGGGGGACAGGGGTTATAGACGAGCAGTACTTC. As protein: CASSGGTGVIDEQYF.

The chain couples TRBV19 to TRBJ1-5; a possible D gene is TRBD1 (6 bases). The germline CDR1 and CDR2 sequences are LNHDA and SQIVND (reference sequence). This CDR3 spans 14 amino acids. The V end was cut by 8 bases, the J end by 3 bases, with 14 bases between. This CDR3 reads CASRLGGANQPQHF. The CDR3 nucleotides read TGTGCCAGTCGCCTAGGGGGGGCCAATCAGCCCCAGCATTTT. The full variable domain, with the rest looked up from reference TRBV19 and TRBJ1-5, is DGGITQSPKYLFRKEGQNVTLSCEQNLNHDAMYWYRQDPGQGLRLIYYSQIVNDFQKGDIAEGYSVSREKKESFPLTVTSAQKNPTAFYLCASRLGGANQPQHFGDGTRLSIL.

The chain is built from TRBV29-1 and TRBJ2-4; 7 nucleotides line up with TRBD2. V was clipped by 4 bases and J by 1 base; unmatched bases: 13. In germline, CDR1 is SQVTM, CDR2 ANQGSEA. The CDR3 covers 17 residues. CDR3 in DNA: TGCAGCGTTGTTCGGAGCCGGGGGGACGGGGCCAAAAACATTCAGTACTTC. Protein sequence: CSVVRSRGDGAKNIQYF.

DNA for the CDR3: TGTGCCAGCACCAGAGCGCTAGGTAACTATGGCTACACCTTC. It translates to CASTRALGNYGYTF. The chain uses TRBV9 and TRBJ1-2, with D unclear. Trimming shortened V by 6 bases and J by 1 base, and 13 bases separated the two germline ends. Germline V lookup: CDR1 SGDLS, CDR2 YYNGEE. CDR3 length: 14 residues.

This clone was seen only once. The chain combines TRBV27 with TRBJ2-6; D not certain. The germline CDR1 and CDR2 sequences are MNHEY and SMNVEV (reference sequence). This CDR3 has 14 residues. The V end was cut by 4 bases, the J end by 0 bases, with 4 bases between. The CDR3, as DNA: TGTGCCAGCAGTTCAGACTCTGGGGCCAACGTCCTGACTTTC. Translating gives CASSSDSGANVLTF.

The V and J genes are TRBV7-2 and TRBJ2-1, with 8 bases that match TRBD1. CDR3 length equals 16 residues. Unmatched junction bases numbered 7, after V lost 2 bases and J lost 4 bases. Germline CDR1 and CDR2: SGHTA and FQGNSA. CDR3 residues: CASSLFSTGVYNEQFF. The CDR3 DNA is TGTGCCAGCAGCTTATTCTCGACAGGGGTATACAATGAGCAGTTCTTC. Filled out from reference TRBV7-2 and TRBJ2-1, the complete variable domain reads GAGVSQSPSNKVTEKGKDVELRCDPISGHTALYWYRQSLGQGLEFLIYFQGNSAPDKSGLPSDRFSAERTGGSVSTLTIQRTQQEDSAVYLCASSLFSTGVYNEQFFGPGTRLTVL.

The chain links TRBV28 to TRBJ2-7; D might be TRBD1 (6 bases). V was clipped by 5 bases and J by 5 bases, with 10 bases between them. Germline V CDR1 and CDR2: MDHEN, SYDVKM. The CDR3 is 12 amino acids. The CDR3 protein is CASSAQGHEQYF. CDR3 sequence (DNA): TGTGCCAGCAGTGCACAGGGTCACGAGCAGTACTTC.

The chain links TRBV6-2 or TRBV6-3 to TRBJ1-2; D is undetermined. The V end lost 0 bases, the J end lost 3 bases, and 8 bases lay between the germline ends. The CDR3 sequence is 14 residues long. The germline gives CDR1 MNHEY, CDR2 SVGEGT. CDR3 nucleotides: TGTGCCAGCAGTTACTCCGGGTCCCACTATGGCTACACCTTC. This translates into CASSYSGSHYGYTF.